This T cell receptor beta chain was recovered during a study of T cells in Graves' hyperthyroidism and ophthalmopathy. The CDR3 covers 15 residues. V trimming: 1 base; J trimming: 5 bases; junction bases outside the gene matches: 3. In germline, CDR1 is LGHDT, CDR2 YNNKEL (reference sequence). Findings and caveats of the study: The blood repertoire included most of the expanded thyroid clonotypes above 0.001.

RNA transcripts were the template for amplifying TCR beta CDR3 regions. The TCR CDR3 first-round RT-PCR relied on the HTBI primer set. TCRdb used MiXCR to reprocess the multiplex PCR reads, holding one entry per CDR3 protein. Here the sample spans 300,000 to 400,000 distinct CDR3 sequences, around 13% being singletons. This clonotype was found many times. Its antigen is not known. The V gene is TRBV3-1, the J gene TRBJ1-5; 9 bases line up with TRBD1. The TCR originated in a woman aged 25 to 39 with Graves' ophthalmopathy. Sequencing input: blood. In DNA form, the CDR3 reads TGTGCCAGCAGCCAAGCACAGGGGGCGCATCAGCCCCAGCATTTT. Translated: CASSQAQGAHQPQHF.